Listed below are T cell receptor beta chains from one sample, sequenced in a study of Graves' ophthalmopathy and Graves' hyperthyroidism. MiXCR was run by TCRdb on the multiplex PCR reads, yielding one entry per CDR3 protein. The data contain about 700,000 distinct CDR3 sequences, 40% of them singletons. Sequencing was performed on peripheral blood. The receptor set was obtained from an adult man with Graves' ophthalmopathy. CDR3s include the opening cysteine and the closing phenylalanine or tryptophan. Each record gives: CDR3 DNA, CDR3 protein, V gene, clone size, D gene, J gene. The D gene is left open where the match is weak. Not all rows give a size; the values are once, few, many and, for expanded clones, a class.

DNA: TGCGCCAGCAGCTTGAGAGCGACGAGCACAGATACGCAGTATTTT
CDR3: CASSLRATSTDTQYF
V: TRBV5-1
size: NA
D: NA
J: TRBJ2-3

DNA: TGTGCCAGCAGCGTTCTTCGGGACTACCCCAATGAAAAACTGTTTTTT
CDR3: CASSVLRDYPNEKLFF
V: TRBV7-9
size: NA
D: NA
J: TRBJ1-4

DNA: TGTGCCAGCAGCTTGGCGAGGGGAGACTACGAGCAGTACTTC
CDR3: CASSLARGDYEQYF
V: TRBV11-2
size: few
D: NA
J: TRBJ2-7

DNA: TGTGCCAGCAATCCCTCGGTTGTGAACACTGAAGCTTTCTTT
CDR3: CASNPSVVNTEAFF
V: TRBV7-9
size: NA
D: NA
J: TRBJ1-1

DNA: TGTGCCAGCAGTTTCGGACAGGGTCCCTTCAATCAGCCCCAGCATTTT
CDR3: CASSFGQGPFNQPQHF
V: TRBV24-1
size: NA
D: TRBD1
J: TRBJ1-5

DNA: TGCAGCGCCCGGAACGACAGGGGGCTTCAGCCCCAGCATTTT
CDR3: CSARNDRGLQPQHF
V: TRBV20-1
size: NA
D: TRBD1
J: TRBJ1-5

DNA: TGTGCCAGCAGTGAGCGGGACACGGATGAAGCTTTCTTT
CDR3: CASSERDTDEAFF
V: TRBV6-1
size: NA
D: NA
J: TRBJ1-1

DNA: TGTGCCAGTAGCCACGGGACGGTCACTGAAGCTTTCTTT
CDR3: CASSHGTVTEAFF
V: TRBV19
size: NA
D: NA
J: TRBJ1-1

DNA: TGCGCCAGCAGACAGACCGGGACAGCGACCTACGAGCAGTACTTC
CDR3: CASRQTGTATYEQYF
V: TRBV5-1
size: NA
D: TRBD1
J: TRBJ2-7

DNA: TGTGCCATCACCGAGACAGGGGGAACTGGGGCCAACGTCCTGACTTTC
CDR3: CAITETGGTGANVLTF
V: TRBV10-3
size: NA
D: TRBD1
J: TRBJ2-6

DNA: TGTGCCGGCGGGGCGGGCGGGATCGAGACCCAGTACTTC
CDR3: CAGGAGGIETQYF
V: TRBV9
size: NA
D: NA
J: TRBJ2-5

DNA: TGTGCCACCAGCAGAGGCCTAACAGGCTCTGGCTACACCTTC
CDR3: CATSRGLTGSGYTF
V: TRBV15
size: NA
D: NA
J: TRBJ1-2

DNA: TGTGCCATCAGTCCGGGAGTTGAAGCTTTCTTT
CDR3: CAISPGVEAFF
V: TRBV10-3
size: many
D: NA
J: TRBJ1-1

DNA: TGTGCCAGCAGGGGGGTCATGGGCACTGAAGCTTTCTTT
CDR3: CASRGVMGTEAFF
V: TRBV12-3/TRBV12-4
size: few
D: NA
J: TRBJ1-1

DNA: TGTGCCAGCAGCGCCTCCGGACGCCAAGAGACCCAGTACTTC
CDR3: CASSASGRQETQYF
V: TRBV9
size: NA
D: NA
J: TRBJ2-5

DNA: TGTGCCAGCAGCCCCGCCCCTTATGGCTACACCTTC
CDR3: CASSPAPYGYTF
V: TRBV11-1
size: NA
D: NA
J: TRBJ1-2

DNA: TGCAGCGTTGTGCAGGGGGTTGTCACCGGGGAGCTGTTTTTT
CDR3: CSVVQGVVTGELFF
V: TRBV29-1
size: few
D: TRBD1
J: TRBJ2-2

DNA: TGCAGTGCTAGAGATCAATGGTTGGACTCACCCCTCCACTTT
CDR3: CSARDQWLDSPLHF
V: TRBV20-1
size: few
D: NA
J: TRBJ1-6

DNA: TGTGCCAGCAGCTTAGGCAGTGGAGAGACCCAGTACTTC
CDR3: CASSLGSGETQYF
V: TRBV7-9
size: many
D: NA
J: TRBJ2-5

DNA: TGTGCCAGCAGCCAAGAAGGGGCGGTGAACACTGAAGCTTTCTTT
CDR3: CASSQEGAVNTEAFF
V: TRBV2
size: NA
D: NA
J: TRBJ1-1

DNA: TGTGCCAGCAGTTTAGCGCGTGGAGCTCGTGGCAATCAGCCCCAGCATTTT
CDR3: CASSLARGARGNQPQHF
V: TRBV12-3/TRBV12-4
size: few
D: NA
J: TRBJ1-5

DNA: TGTGCCACCCAGATGGGTACTGAAGCTTTCTTT
CDR3: CATQMGTEAFF
V: TRBV10-3
size: NA
D: NA
J: TRBJ1-1

DNA: TGCAGTGCTAGAGATACGGTGGACGAGGGCAATCAGCCCCAGCATTTT
CDR3: CSARDTVDEGNQPQHF
V: TRBV20-1
size: many
D: NA
J: TRBJ1-5

DNA: TGTGCCAGCACTAGGTTGGGCGGACCAGCCCAAGAGACCCAGTACTTC
CDR3: CASTRLGGPAQETQYF
V: TRBV7-8
size: many
D: NA
J: TRBJ2-5

DNA: TGTGCCAGCAGCCAAGATAACATTCCCAAGGTAGGGGTCCAAGAGACCCAGTACTTC
CDR3: CASSQDNIPKVGVQETQYF
V: TRBV7-2
size: NA
D: NA
J: TRBJ2-5

DNA: TGTGCCAGCAGCTTACCCGGGGGGAGGGTGGACACTGAAGCTTTCTTT
CDR3: CASSLPGGRVDTEAFF
V: TRBV7-9
size: NA
D: NA
J: TRBJ1-1

DNA: TGCAGTGCTAGAGAAAGGACAGATAAGATTAGCAATCAGCCCCAGCATTTT
CDR3: CSARERTDKISNQPQHF
V: TRBV20-1
size: NA
D: NA
J: TRBJ1-5

DNA: TGTGCCATCAGTCAGGGTACTGGAAACACCATATATTTT
CDR3: CAISQGTGNTIYF
V: TRBV10-3
size: many
D: NA
J: TRBJ1-3

DNA: TGCAGTGCTACCGGGACAGGGGGCATCTCTTCCGAGCAGTACTTC
CDR3: CSATGTGGISSEQYF
V: TRBV20-1
size: NA
D: TRBD1
J: TRBJ2-7

DNA: TGTGCCAGCAGCTTCAGGGGAGAAGACGAGCAGTACTTC
CDR3: CASSFRGEDEQYF
V: TRBV7-6
size: many
D: NA
J: TRBJ2-7

DNA: TGTGCCAGCAGCCAGGGACAGGGGAATGGCTACACCTTC
CDR3: CASSQGQGNGYTF
V: TRBV7-2
size: many
D: TRBD1
J: TRBJ1-2

DNA: TGTGCCAGTAGGCCCGAAGGGAGCTCCTACGAGCAGTACTTC
CDR3: CASRPEGSSYEQYF
V: TRBV19
size: few
D: NA
J: TRBJ2-7

DNA: TGCAGCGTCCGGCGGGATTTCACAGATACGCAGTATTTT
CDR3: CSVRRDFTDTQYF
V: TRBV29-1
size: few
D: NA
J: TRBJ2-3

DNA: TGTGCCAGCAGTTTAGCGGGAAGTGGGTACGAGCAGAACTTC
CDR3: CASSLAGSGYEQNF
V: TRBV12-3/TRBV12-4
size: NA
D: NA
J: TRBJ2-7

DNA: TGCAGTGCTTCCGAAGTCGCCTACGAGCAGTACTTC
CDR3: CSASEVAYEQYF
V: TRBV20-1
size: NA
D: NA
J: TRBJ2-7

DNA: TGTGCCAGCAGTGAAGTCTGGGGTAGGGAGACCCAGTACTTC
CDR3: CASSEVWGRETQYF
V: TRBV2
size: many
D: NA
J: TRBJ2-5

DNA: TGTGCCAGCAGCTTAGCGTACGGCAGGGGAGAATCACCCCTCCACTTT
CDR3: CASSLAYGRGESPLHF
V: TRBV7-4
size: NA
D: NA
J: TRBJ1-6

DNA: TGTGCCAGCAGGCCCCGGGACAGGGCGAATACGCAGTATTTT
CDR3: CASRPRDRANTQYF
V: TRBV6-2/TRBV6-3
size: NA
D: TRBD1
J: TRBJ2-3

DNA: TGTGCCAGCGGACTAGCGGGGGGCCATGGGCCCGGGGAGCTGTTTTTT
CDR3: CASGLAGGHGPGELFF
V: TRBV5-4
size: NA
D: TRBD2
J: TRBJ2-2

DNA: TGTGCCACCAGCAGAGGGGCGAAGAACACCGGGGAGCTGTTTTTT
CDR3: CATSRGAKNTGELFF
V: TRBV15
size: NA
D: NA
J: TRBJ2-2

DNA: TGTGCCATCAGTGAGTCGACAGCTACCCCTGAAAAACTGTTTTTT
CDR3: CAISESTATPEKLFF
V: TRBV10-3
size: many
D: NA
J: TRBJ1-4

DNA: TGTGCCAGCAGCAGGGTCTACGAGCAGTACTTC
CDR3: CASSRVYEQYF
V: TRBV6-5
size: few
D: NA
J: TRBJ2-7

DNA: TGCAGCGTTGCCTGGGGACAGGCGTACCAAGAGACCCAGTACTTC
CDR3: CSVAWGQAYQETQYF
V: TRBV29-1
size: many
D: TRBD1
J: TRBJ2-5

DNA: TGTGCCAGCAGTTCACCTAGACGGATTTATAGCAATCAGCCCCAGCATTTT
CDR3: CASSSPRRIYSNQPQHF
V: TRBV10-3
size: few
D: NA
J: TRBJ1-5

DNA: TGTGCCAGCAGTTACCGACTTGGAAATGAAAAACTGTTTTTT
CDR3: CASSYRLGNEKLFF
V: TRBV6-5
size: NA
D: NA
J: TRBJ1-4

DNA: TGTGCCAGCAGCTTAAGACAGAAGAATTCACCCCTCCACTTT
CDR3: CASSLRQKNSPLHF
V: TRBV7-8
size: many
D: NA
J: TRBJ1-6

DNA: TGTGCCAGCAGCCGGGACAGCTCTGGAAACACCATATATTTT
CDR3: CASSRDSSGNTIYF
V: TRBV10-3
size: many
D: TRBD1
J: TRBJ1-3

DNA: TGTGCCAGCAGCTTGCACCGGGACAGGGGGGAGACCCAGTACTTC
CDR3: CASSLHRDRGETQYF
V: TRBV7-9
size: NA
D: TRBD1
J: TRBJ2-5

DNA: TGCAGTGCTGCCCGGTGGGGGCAGAGGAACACTGAAGCTTTCTTT
CDR3: CSAARWGQRNTEAFF
V: TRBV20-1
size: NA
D: NA
J: TRBJ1-1

DNA: TGTGCCAGCAGTTACTACCACAGGACAGGGGGATCACCCCTCCACTTT
CDR3: CASSYYHRTGGSPLHF
V: TRBV10-3
size: NA
D: TRBD1
J: TRBJ1-6

DNA: TGCAGTGCTATCCGGGTGACGGGACTCTACGAGCAGTACTTC
CDR3: CSAIRVTGLYEQYF
V: TRBV20-1
size: few
D: NA
J: TRBJ2-7

DNA: TGCAGTGCTAGAGATATTAGCGGGAGGGGAGGGGAGACCCAGTACTTC
CDR3: CSARDISGRGGETQYF
V: TRBV20-1
size: NA
D: TRBD2
J: TRBJ2-5

DNA: TGTGCCAGCAGCCAGTCGGGACAGGTGTTTTTCTATGGCTACACCTTC
CDR3: CASSQSGQVFFYGYTF
V: TRBV2
size: NA
D: TRBD1
J: TRBJ1-2

DNA: TGTGCCAGCAGCTCCCTGGGAAGTTACTATGGCTACACCTTC
CDR3: CASSSLGSYYGYTF
V: TRBV7-9
size: many
D: NA
J: TRBJ1-2